The 16 T cell receptor beta chains in this list originate from one sample, sequenced in a study of blood T cell repertoires in COVID-19. Produced via immunoSEQ multiplex PCR; TCRdb's table is partial and in-frame only. The data show about 120,000 clones, 85% seen once. Sequencing was performed on peripheral blood. The receptors were gathered from a man aged 40-50 years with acute or convalescent COVID-19.

V gene TRBV5-6 combines with J gene TRBJ2-2; TRBD1 aligns across 8 bases. The J segment lost 5 bases and the V segment lost 2 bases, leaving 14 bases of the junction unmatched. The CDR3 has 18 residues. Germline lookup yields CDR1 SGHDT and CDR2 YYEEEE. The CDR3 nucleotides read TGTGCCAGCAGCTTCGTCAGGGGGCGGGGAGTAGCTACCGGGGAGCTGTTTTTT. This translates into CASSFVRGRGVATGELFF.

This chain connects TRBV6-2 or TRBV6-3 to TRBJ1-6, with 8 bases lining up with TRBD1. This CDR3 spans 17 amino acids. The germline CDR1 and CDR2 sequences are MNHEY and SVGEGT. The V and J ends lost 2 bases and 8 bases, in that order; junction bases with no gene match: 11. This chain's CDR3 is CASSYAEPGQAHSPLHF. The CDR3 DNA sequence: TGTGCCAGCAGTTACGCGGAACCGGGACAGGCTCATTCACCCCTCCACTTT.

V usage is TRBV30 and J usage is TRBJ2-3; TRBD1 agrees at 7 bases. The CDR3 is 14 residues long. Unmatched junction bases numbered 9, after V lost 3 bases and J lost 6 bases. From germline, CDR1 is GTSNPN and CDR2 SVGIG (reference sequence). The CDR3 here is CAWRAGGYSDTQYF. DNA of the CDR3: TGTGCCTGGAGGGCAGGGGGTTATTCGGATACGCAGTATTTT.

The V call is TRBV19, the J call TRBJ2-2; the match to TRBD2 covers 11 bases. The CDR3 contains 18 residues. Germline trimming cut 0 bases from V and 4 bases from J; bases unmatched to any gene: 7. Germline CDR1 is LNHDA and CDR2 is SQIVND (reference sequence). Written as DNA, the CDR3 is TGTGCCAGTAGTATAGATGCTCTAGCGGGGGGTAGCACCGGGGAGCTGTTTTTT. Protein: CASSIDALAGGSTGELFF.

This clone was seen just once. This sequence joins TRBV5-1 and TRBJ1-2; 7 bases are shared with TRBD1. Trimming removed 5 bases from V and 0 bases from J; junction bases left unmatched: 1. Germline lookup yields CDR1 SGHRS and CDR2 YFSETQ. This CDR3 is built from 13 residues. CDR3 DNA: TGCGCCAGCAGACAGGGGTCTAACTATGGCTACACCTTC. Encoded protein: CASRQGSNYGYTF.

J is TRBJ2-2 and V is TRBV6-1; D may be TRBD2 (7 bases). Germline CDR1 is MNHNS and CDR2 is SASEGT. The CDR3 length is 17 residues. The V end lost 0 bases, the J end lost 6 bases, and 17 bases lay between the germline ends. The DNA of the CDR3 is TGTGCCAGCAGTGAAGCGCTGGCGGGGGCTCGCGCCGGGGAGCTGTTTTTT. Residues: CASSEALAGARAGELFF.

This sequence joins TRBV9 and TRBJ1-6, with 12 bases aligning to TRBD1. The CDR3 has 15 residues. V lost 3 bases to trimming and J lost 14 bases; unmatched junction nucleotides: 9. Per the germline V gene, CDR1 is SGDLS and CDR2 is YYNGEE. In DNA, the CDR3 is TGTGCCAGCAGCGGCGGGACAGGGGGCCAATTCACCCTCCACTTT. Protein product: CASSGGTGGQFTLHF.

The genes are TRBV5-5 and TRBJ2-7; D is ambiguous. There are 14 residues in the CDR3. The germline V and J ends were trimmed by 3 bases and 3 bases, with 13 bases remaining between them. CDR1 and CDR2 from the germline V gene are SGHKS and YYEKEE (reference sequence). The CDR3 loop reads CASSSQQLYYEQYF. DNA of the CDR3: TGTGCCAGCAGCTCTCAACAGCTATACTACGAGCAGTACTTC.

V usage is TRBV4-1 and J usage is TRBJ2-4; possibly TRBD1 for D (6 bases). The germline V gene has CDR1 MGHRA and CDR2 YSYEKL. The CDR3 covers 17 residues. V was cut by 5 bases and J by 5 bases, with 22 bases left in between. CDR3 DNA: TGCGCCAGCAGCTGGCTACTCGCACAGGGTTCCCAAAACATTCAGTACTTC. Its protein is CASSWLLAQGSQNIQYF.

This clone turned up a few times. V and J are TRBV12-3 or TRBV12-4 and TRBJ1-1; 8 nucleotides align to TRBD1. The V and J ends lost 7 bases and 5 bases, in that order; junction bases with no gene match: 6. This CDR3 has 13 amino acids. The CDR3 region is CASIRQGLTEAFF. The CDR3 nucleotides read TGTGCCAGCATCCGACAGGGGTTGACTGAAGCTTTCTTT.

J is TRBJ2-7 and V is TRBV24-1; 7 bases are a match to TRBD1. CDR3 length: 13 amino acids. Germline V lookup: CDR1 KGHDR, CDR2 SFDVKD. V trimming: 7 bases; J trimming: 0 bases; junction bases outside the gene matches: 2. Here the CDR3 DNA reads TGTGCCACCAGCCGGGACAGCTCCTACGAGCAGTACTTC. This sequence encodes CATSRDSSYEQYF.

The chain is built from TRBV7-6 and TRBJ2-1, with a weak D call TRBD2 (6 bases). Between the trimmed V and J ends, which lost 3 bases and 4 bases, there was a span of 13 bases. CDR3 length: 15 residues. Germline V CDR1 and CDR2: SGHVS, FNYEAQ. The chain's CDR3 is CASSFSGQAYNEQFF. The DNA of the CDR3 is TGTGCCAGCAGCTTTAGCGGTCAGGCATACAATGAGCAGTTCTTC.

This sequence joins TRBV11-2 and TRBJ1-3; 7 bases map to TRBD1. CDR1 SGHAT and CDR2 FQNNGV come from the germline V gene. Trimming at V came to 5 bases and at J to 0 bases, leaving 7 bases not matched to a gene. CDR3 length equals 16 residues. CDR3 in amino acids: CASSKTTGTSGNTIYF. The CDR3 nucleotides are TGTGCCAGCAGCAAAACGACAGGGACCTCTGGAAACACCATATATTTT.

The V and J genes are TRBV4-1 and TRBJ1-6; possibly TRBD1 for D (5 bases). The CDR3 consists of 19 residues. The germline V gene encodes CDR1 MGHRA and CDR2 YSYEKL. V lost 0 bases to trimming and J lost 9 bases, with 24 bases between them. Here the CDR3 reads CASSQDFLWPREGRSPLHF. CDR3 coding DNA: TGCGCCAGCAGCCAAGATTTTTTATGGCCGCGGGAGGGACGTTCACCCCTCCACTTT.

CDR3 residues: CASSPTPGTRSSYEQYF. The CDR3 DNA follows: TGTGCCAGCAGCCCGACTCCGGGAACCCGGAGCTCCTACGAGCAGTACTTC. The chain is built from TRBV11-2 and TRBJ2-7, with D maybe TRBD2 (5 bases). The CDR3 is 17 amino acids. Germline lookup yields CDR1 SGHAT and CDR2 FQNNGV. V gave up 5 bases and J gave up 0 bases, with 20 bases separating them.

J is TRBJ2-3 and V is TRBV5-4; 9 nucleotides match TRBD1. Germline V gene data show CDR1 as SGHNT and CDR2 as YYREEE (reference sequence). V gave up 4 bases and J gave up 4 bases; unmatched junction bases: 7. The CDR3 runs to 15 residues. The CDR3 is CASSHRGQASDTQYF. DNA for the CDR3: TGTGCCAGCAGCCACAGGGGGCAGGCCTCAGATACGCAGTATTTT.